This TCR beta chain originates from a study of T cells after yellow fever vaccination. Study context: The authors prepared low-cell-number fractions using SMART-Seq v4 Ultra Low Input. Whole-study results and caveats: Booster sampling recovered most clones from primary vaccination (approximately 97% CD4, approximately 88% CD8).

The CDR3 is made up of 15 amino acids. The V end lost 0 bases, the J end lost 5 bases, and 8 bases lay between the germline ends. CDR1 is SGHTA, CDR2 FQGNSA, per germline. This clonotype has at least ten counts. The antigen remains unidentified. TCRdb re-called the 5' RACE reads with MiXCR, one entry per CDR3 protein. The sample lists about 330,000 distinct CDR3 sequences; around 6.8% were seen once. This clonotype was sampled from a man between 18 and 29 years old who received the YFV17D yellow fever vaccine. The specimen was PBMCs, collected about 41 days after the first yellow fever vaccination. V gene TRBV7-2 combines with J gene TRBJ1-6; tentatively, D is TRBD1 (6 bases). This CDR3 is CASSLASGDNSPLHF. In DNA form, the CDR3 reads TGTGCCAGCAGCTTAGCGTCAGGGGATAATTCACCCCTCCACTTT.